The 10 T cell receptor beta chains listed next were all sequenced from one sample in a study of T cell responses to AZD1222 COVID-19 vaccine. TCRdb's table, derived via immunoSEQ multiplex PCR, lists solely in-frame clones and lacks some. The sample gives under 110,000 clones, 75% to 90% of which show up once; over 4.5% is in the top ten. Sequenced material: peripheral blood, taken on day 0 of AZD1222 vaccination. Receptors originate from an adult in good health.

In this sample, this clone turned up once. The V call is TRBV27, the J call TRBJ1-1; 9 positions match TRBD1. The CDR3 loop spans 14 amino acids. J lost 1 base, V lost 6 bases, and 3 bases had no gene match. Germline V lookup: CDR1 MNHEY, CDR2 SMNVEV (reference sequence). CDR3 protein: CASRYRGQNTEAFF. In nucleotides, the CDR3 is TGTGCCAGCAGGTACAGGGGGCAGAACACTGAAGCTTTCTTT.

This clone was seen a handful of times. V gene TRBV6-4 combines with J gene TRBJ2-6; D remains unclear. The CDR3 is 17 amino acids. V lost 2 bases to trimming and J lost 2 bases, with 13 bases between them. CDR1 is MRHNA and CDR2 is SNTAGT in the germline V gene. CDR3 DNA sequence: TGTGCCAGCAGTGACCATCCCATTTTTACTGGGGCCAACGTCCTGACTTTC. Its translation is CASSDHPIFTGANVLTF.

The CDR3 here is CASRTTGGFGYTF. Here the CDR3 DNA reads TGTGCCAGCAGGACGACAGGGGGCTTTGGCTACACCTTC. The gene calls are TRBV27 and TRBJ1-2; TRBD1 agrees at 10 bases. V trimming: 6 bases; J trimming: 7 bases; junction bases outside the gene matches: 5. This CDR3 is 13 amino acids long. The germline gives CDR1 MNHEY, CDR2 SMNVEV (reference sequence).

The J gene is TRBJ1-5, the V gene TRBV3-1 (or the pseudogene TRBV3-2); no definite D call. V lost 1 base and J 4 bases, leaving 5 bases between the germline ends. The germline gives CDR1 LGHDT, CDR2 YNNKEL (reference sequence). The CDR3 runs to 13 residues. CDR3 sequence: CASSQGENQPQHF. In DNA, the CDR3 is TGTGCCAGCAGCCAAGGGGAAAATCAGCCCCAGCATTTT.

The CDR3 coding sequence is TGTGCCACCAGCAGAGTTAATCAGCCCCAGCATTTT. It specifies CATSRVNQPQHF. V and J are TRBV15 and TRBJ1-5; D remains unclear. The CDR3 loop spans 12 amino acids. Trimming removed 1 base from V and 4 bases from J, with 2 bases in between. The germline CDR1 and CDR2 sequences are LNHNV and YYDKDF (reference sequence). The complete variable domain, with remaining parts taken from reference TRBV15 and TRBJ1-5, reads DAMVIQNPRYQVTQFGKPVTLSCSQTLNHNVMYWYQQKSSQAPKLLFHYYDKDFNNEADTPDNFQSRRPNTSFCFLDIRSPGLGDTAMYLCATSRVNQPQHFGDGTRLSIL.

This sequence joins TRBV7-2 and TRBJ1-2; perhaps TRBD1 as D (6 bases). The CDR3 has 13 amino acids. Germline CDR1 and CDR2: SGHTA and FQGNSA. V shed 1 base and J shed 3 bases, with 6 bases lying between them. The CDR3 loop reads CASSLDRDYGYTF. CDR3 nucleotides: TGTGCCAGCAGCTTAGACAGGGACTATGGCTACACCTTC.

This chain links TRBV18 with TRBJ2-7; maybe TRBD1 (6 bases). The germline V gene encodes CDR1 KGHSH and CDR2 LQKENI. The CDR3 runs 19 residues. The V end lost 0 bases, the J end lost 0 bases, and 21 bases lay between the germline ends. CDR3 sequence: CASSPPNHRVQASSYEQYF. The CDR3 DNA reads TGTGCCAGCTCACCACCGAATCACAGGGTGCAAGCGAGCTCCTACGAGCAGTACTTC.

The chain combines TRBV3-1 (or the pseudogene TRBV3-2) with TRBJ2-2, with TRBD1 matching over 9 bases. Trimming took 4 bases from V and 5 from J; bases not matched to a gene: 5. This CDR3 comprises 15 residues. CDR1 and CDR2 from the germline V gene are LGHDT and YNNKEL (reference sequence). As DNA, the CDR3 is TGTGCCAGCAGCCGATGGGACAGGGATACCGGGGAGCTGTTTTTT. This gives the protein CASSRWDRDTGELFF.

This clone was seen a handful of times. The chain recombines TRBV3-1 (or the pseudogene TRBV3-2) with TRBJ2-7; 7 positions match TRBD1. The CDR3 has 14 amino acids. Germline CDR1 reads LGHDT; CDR2 reads YNNKEL (reference sequence). The ends lost 4 bases at V and 6 bases at J; junction bases unmatched: 9. CDR3 sequence: CASSPGQARSEQYF. As DNA, the CDR3 is TGTGCCAGCAGCCCTGGACAGGCCCGGAGCGAGCAGTACTTC.

This chain connects TRBV5-6 to TRBJ2-7; the match to TRBD2 covers 13 bases. The germline V gene has CDR1 SGHDT and CDR2 YYEEEE. The CDR3 loop spans 17 amino acids. Trimming at V came to 2 bases and at J to 3 bases, leaving 8 bases not matched to a gene. CDR3 region: CASSFLGLAGSFYEQYF. The CDR3, as DNA: TGTGCCAGCAGCTTTCTGGGACTAGCGGGGTCCTTCTACGAGCAGTACTTC.